What follows is one T cell receptor beta chain and its context. Its cognate antigen is unknown. This was the immunoSEQ version 4 assay in survey mode. The repertoire was sequenced with immunoSEQ multiplex PCR; TCRdb's copy has only in-frame clones and lacks some. The sample has about 64,000 clones, 65% to 80% seen once. Overlapping HIV-1 Gag 15-mer peptides at 0.95 to 1 ug per peptide per mL were used. CD40L/CD69 double-negative CD45RO-high memory CD4+ T cells were collected. These data come from a study of persistence of HIV-infected CD4 T cells. Study-wide background: The sample holds CD4+ T cells responsive to CMV or HIV-1 Gag.

Trimming took 7 bases from V and 11 from J, leaving 17 bases between them. Germline V gene lookup returns CDR1 DFQATT and CDR2 SNEGSKA (reference sequence). There are 11 residues in the CDR3. This rearrangement joins TRBV20-1 to TRBJ1-1, with a possible D match to TRBD1 (5 bases). The source material was CD4+ T cells sorted from PBMCs after approximately 20-hour stimulation, sampled from a patient who received antiretroviral therapy. The origin of this receptor is an adult man with HIV who was CMV-seropositive. The CDR3 is CSVELRDWAFF. For the CDR3, the DNA is TGCAGTGTTGAACTCAGGGACTGGGCTTTCTTT.